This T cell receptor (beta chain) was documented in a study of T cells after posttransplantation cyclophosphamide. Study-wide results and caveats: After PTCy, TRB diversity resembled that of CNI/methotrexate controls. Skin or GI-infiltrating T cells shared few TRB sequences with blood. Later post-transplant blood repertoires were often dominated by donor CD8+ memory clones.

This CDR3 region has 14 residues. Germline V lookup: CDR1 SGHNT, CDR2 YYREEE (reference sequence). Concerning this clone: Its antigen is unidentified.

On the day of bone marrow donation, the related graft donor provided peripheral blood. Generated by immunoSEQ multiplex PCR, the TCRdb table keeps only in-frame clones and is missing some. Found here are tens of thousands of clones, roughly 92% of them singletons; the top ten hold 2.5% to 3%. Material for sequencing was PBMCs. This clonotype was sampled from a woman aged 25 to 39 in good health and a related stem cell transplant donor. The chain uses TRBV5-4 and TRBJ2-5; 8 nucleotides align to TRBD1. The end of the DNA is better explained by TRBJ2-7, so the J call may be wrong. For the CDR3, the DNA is TGTGCCAGCAGCTTCGGACAGGGTGGATACGAGCAGTACTTC. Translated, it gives CASSFGQGGYEQYF.